This is a list of T cell receptor beta chains from one sample in a study of OX40 agonist ivuxolimab in advanced cancers. Some clones are missing from TCRdb's copy, which holds only in-frame ones; the method was immunoSEQ multiplex PCR. Counted here are fewer than 100,000 clones, around 82% occurring once; the ten biggest clones make up about 0.71%. Material: CD4+ or CD8+ T cells sorted from blood, obtained in a trial of the OX40 agonist ivuxolimab. Receptor source: an adult with an advanced solid tumor such as melanoma, head and neck, liver or kidney cancer. CDR3s include the opening cysteine and the closing phenylalanine or tryptophan. D genes are given only for firm matches. Part of the rows lack a size; the others show once, few, many or a class for expanded clones.

J gene: TRBJ2-1; D gene: TRBD1; clone size: NA; V gene: TRBV6-6; CDR3 DNA: TGTGCCAGCAGGTACGGGACAGGGGACAATGAGCAGTTCTTC; CDR3 protein: CASRYGTGDNEQFF
J gene: TRBJ1-1; D gene: NA; clone size: once; V gene: TRBV27; CDR3 DNA: TGTGCCAGCAGTTCAAATGTGAACACTGAAGCTTTCTTT; CDR3 protein: CASSSNVNTEAFF
J gene: TRBJ2-5; D gene: TRBD2; clone size: NA; V gene: TRBV7-8; CDR3 DNA: TGTGCCAGCAGCCCTTTTCGGGGGGGCCAAGAGACCCAGTACTTC; CDR3 protein: CASSPFRGGQETQYF
J gene: TRBJ2-3; D gene: NA; clone size: NA; V gene: TRBV27; CDR3 DNA: TGTGCCAGCGGGACAGGGCGGCGCGGGGGGGCAGATACGCAGTATTTT; CDR3 protein: CASGTGRRGGADTQYF
J gene: TRBJ2-7; D gene: NA; clone size: NA; V gene: TRBV5-1; CDR3 DNA: TGCGCCAGCAGCTTGGCCCAGGGATTGGCTTACGAGCAGTACTTC; CDR3 protein: CASSLAQGLAYEQYF
J gene: TRBJ2-1; D gene: TRBD2; clone size: NA; V gene: TRBV11-2; CDR3 DNA: TGTGCCAGCGGACTAGCGGGCACTAATGAGCAGTTCTTC; CDR3 protein: CASGLAGTNEQFF
J gene: TRBJ2-2; D gene: NA; clone size: NA; V gene: TRBV30; CDR3 DNA: TGTGCCTGGACCTTAAAATCAGGGGGGGCCGGGGAGCTGTTTTTT; CDR3 protein: CAWTLKSGGAGELFF
J gene: TRBJ2-7; D gene: TRBD1; clone size: NA; V gene: TRBV7-6; CDR3 DNA: TGTGCCAGCAGCTTCTCTCCCGGGACAGGGAACGAGCAGTACTTC; CDR3 protein: CASSFSPGTGNEQYF
J gene: TRBJ2-5; D gene: NA; clone size: NA; V gene: TRBV5-4; CDR3 DNA: TGTGCCAGCAGCCCTACCGGTGTTGAGACCCAGTACTTC; CDR3 protein: CASSPTGVETQYF
J gene: TRBJ2-1; D gene: NA; clone size: NA; V gene: TRBV30; CDR3 DNA: TGTGCCGGATCAGCGGTCCTACTCGACAATGAGCAGTTCTTC; CDR3 protein: CAGSAVLLDNEQFF
J gene: TRBJ2-2; D gene: NA; clone size: NA; V gene: TRBV7-7; CDR3 DNA: TGTGCCAGCAAAGGGTACACCGGGGAGCTGTTTTTT; CDR3 protein: CASKGYTGELFF
J gene: TRBJ1-3; D gene: NA; clone size: few; V gene: TRBV19; CDR3 DNA: TGTGCCAGTAAGGGACGGAGATCTGGAAACACCATATATTTT; CDR3 protein: CASKGRRSGNTIYF
J gene: TRBJ1-1; D gene: NA; clone size: NA; V gene: TRBV7-2; CDR3 DNA: TGTGCCAGCAGCTCTCAACGGAACACTGAAGCTTTCTTT; CDR3 protein: CASSSQRNTEAFF
J gene: TRBJ2-5; D gene: NA; clone size: NA; V gene: TRBV5-6; CDR3 DNA: TGTGCCAGCAGCTTGGAAGGCCTTCAAGAGACCCAGTACTTC; CDR3 protein: CASSLEGLQETQYF
J gene: TRBJ2-1; D gene: TRBD2; clone size: NA; V gene: TRBV6-5; CDR3 DNA: TGTGCCAGCAGTAGGGGACTAGCGGATAACAATGAGCAGTTCTTC; CDR3 protein: CASSRGLADNNEQFF
J gene: TRBJ1-1; D gene: TRBD1; clone size: NA; V gene: TRBV28; CDR3 DNA: TGTGCCAGCGGATTAAGGGACAGGAGGGCTTTCTTT; CDR3 protein: CASGLRDRRAFF
J gene: TRBJ2-3; D gene: TRBD1; clone size: NA; V gene: TRBV19; CDR3 DNA: TGTGCCAGTAGTCTGGGACAGGTTGAGGATACGCAGTATTTT; CDR3 protein: CASSLGQVEDTQYF
J gene: TRBJ1-5; D gene: TRBD1; clone size: NA; V gene: TRBV7-9; CDR3 DNA: TGTGCCAGCAGCTATGGACAGGATCAGCCCCAGCATTTT; CDR3 protein: CASSYGQDQPQHF
J gene: TRBJ2-2; D gene: NA; clone size: NA; V gene: TRBV7-6; CDR3 DNA: TGTGCCAGCACCTTAGGGTCGAACACCGGGGAGCTGTTTTTT; CDR3 protein: CASTLGSNTGELFF
J gene: TRBJ2-5; D gene: NA; clone size: NA; V gene: TRBV18; CDR3 DNA: TGTGCCAGCTCACTACGAAGGGTTGGAGAGACCCAGTACTTC; CDR3 protein: CASSLRRVGETQYF
J gene: TRBJ2-7; D gene: NA; clone size: NA; V gene: TRBV21-1; CDR3 DNA: TGTGCCAGCAGCGCAGGGTCCCACGAGCAGTACTTC; CDR3 protein: CASSAGSHEQYF
J gene: TRBJ1-2; D gene: NA; clone size: few; V gene: TRBV11-2; CDR3 DNA: TGTGCCAGCAGCTTAGGGGGCAGGGGCGGCTACACCTTC; CDR3 protein: CASSLGGRGGYTF
J gene: TRBJ1-4; D gene: NA; clone size: NA; V gene: TRBV6-4; CDR3 DNA: TGTGCCAAAACGGGTTTGGGGGCCGGGGCTAATGAAAAACTGTTTTTT; CDR3 protein: CAKTGLGAGANEKLFF
J gene: TRBJ1-4; D gene: TRBD1; clone size: once; V gene: TRBV7-2; CDR3 DNA: TGTGCCAGCAGTTTCGGACAGGGTTACGAAAAACTGTTTTTT; CDR3 protein: CASSFGQGYEKLFF
J gene: TRBJ2-6; D gene: NA; clone size: once; V gene: TRBV18; CDR3 DNA: TGTGCCAGCTCACCAACCGGGTCAAGGCTTGCTGGGGCCAACGTCCTGACTTTC; CDR3 protein: CASSPTGSRLAGANVLTF
J gene: TRBJ2-5; D gene: TRBD1; clone size: NA; V gene: TRBV27; CDR3 DNA: TGTGCCAGCAGTCCCGGGACAGGGGGAAAGACCCAGTACTTC; CDR3 protein: CASSPGTGGKTQYF
J gene: TRBJ2-3; D gene: TRBD2; clone size: NA; V gene: TRBV6-5; CDR3 DNA: TGTGCCAGCAGCCGGGGGGGCCCAGATACGCAGTATTTT; CDR3 protein: CASSRGGPDTQYF
J gene: TRBJ1-1; D gene: TRBD1; clone size: NA; V gene: TRBV10-3; CDR3 DNA: TGTGCCATCGGGGACAGGGACACTGAAGCTTTCTTT; CDR3 protein: CAIGDRDTEAFF
J gene: TRBJ1-4; D gene: TRBD1; clone size: NA; V gene: TRBV5-4; CDR3 DNA: TGTGCCAGCAGCACGGGACAGGGGGCAGATAATGAAAAACTGTTTTTT; CDR3 protein: CASSTGQGADNEKLFF
J gene: TRBJ2-4; D gene: NA; clone size: NA; V gene: TRBV19; CDR3 DNA: TGTGCCAGTAGTATAGGGGGCCTAAGCATTCAGTACTTC; CDR3 protein: CASSIGGLSIQYF
J gene: TRBJ1-3; D gene: NA; clone size: NA; V gene: TRBV2; CDR3 DNA: TGTGCCAGCAGGACAGGTTTCTCTGGAAACACCATATATTTT; CDR3 protein: CASRTGFSGNTIYF
J gene: TRBJ1-1; D gene: TRBD1; clone size: NA; V gene: TRBV7-9; CDR3 DNA: TGTGCCAGCAGCTTCAGACAGGGACCTATGAACACTGAAGCTTTCTTT; CDR3 protein: CASSFRQGPMNTEAFF
J gene: TRBJ2-7; D gene: NA; clone size: NA; V gene: TRBV9; CDR3 DNA: TGTGCCAGCAGCCCTGGCGGTACAGGGATCTACGAGCAGTACTTC; CDR3 protein: CASSPGGTGIYEQYF
J gene: TRBJ2-7; D gene: TRBD1; clone size: NA; V gene: TRBV28; CDR3 DNA: TGTGCCAGCAGCACGGACAGGGTTCCCGGTTACGAGCAGTACTTC; CDR3 protein: CASSTDRVPGYEQYF
J gene: TRBJ2-1; D gene: TRBD2; clone size: NA; V gene: TRBV30; CDR3 DNA: TGTGCCTCCCCCAAGGCGGGGGGGCGAAAAAATGAGCAGTTCTTC; CDR3 protein: CASPKAGGRKNEQFF
J gene: TRBJ1-4; D gene: TRBD1; clone size: NA; V gene: TRBV11-2; CDR3 DNA: TGTGCCAGCAGCTCCCGGGACAGGGGGCTTAAAGAAAAACTGTTTTTT; CDR3 protein: CASSSRDRGLKEKLFF
J gene: TRBJ1-1; D gene: NA; clone size: NA; V gene: TRBV16; CDR3 DNA: TGTGCCAGCAGCCAATCGGGCTCGGGGAACACTGAAGCTTTCTTT; CDR3 protein: CASSQSGSGNTEAFF
J gene: TRBJ1-2; D gene: NA; clone size: NA; V gene: TRBV6-4; CDR3 DNA: TGTGCCAGCAGTCGGGACCAAACAGAATACTATGGCTACACCTTC; CDR3 protein: CASSRDQTEYYGYTF
J gene: TRBJ1-2; D gene: NA; clone size: NA; V gene: TRBV7-6; CDR3 DNA: TGTGCCAGCAGCTCCCCGGTGCCTCGAGAGGACTATGGCTACACCTTC; CDR3 protein: CASSSPVPREDYGYTF
J gene: TRBJ1-2; D gene: NA; clone size: NA; V gene: TRBV6-6; CDR3 DNA: TGTGCCAGCAGACTTGACGCTAACTATGGCTACACCTTC; CDR3 protein: CASRLDANYGYTF
J gene: TRBJ1-4; D gene: NA; clone size: few; V gene: TRBV7-2; CDR3 DNA: TGTGCCAGCAGCGGGAGCCCTAATGAAAAACTGTTTTTT; CDR3 protein: CASSGSPNEKLFF
J gene: TRBJ1-5; D gene: NA; clone size: NA; V gene: TRBV15; CDR3 DNA: TGTGCCACCAGCTTCGCCGCAGACCCCAATCAGCCCCAGCATTTT; CDR3 protein: CATSFAADPNQPQHF
J gene: TRBJ2-5; D gene: NA; clone size: NA; V gene: TRBV7-9; CDR3 DNA: TGTGCCAGCAGCCGAGCAGGGGACCAAGAGACCCAGTACTTC; CDR3 protein: CASSRAGDQETQYF
J gene: TRBJ2-7; D gene: TRBD1; clone size: NA; V gene: TRBV6-6; CDR3 DNA: TGTGCCAGCCATACAGGGGCAGCATACGAGCAGTACTTC; CDR3 protein: CASHTGAAYEQYF
J gene: TRBJ2-7; D gene: NA; clone size: NA; V gene: TRBV2; CDR3 DNA: TGTGCCAGCAGCCTATCCTACGAGCAGTACTTC; CDR3 protein: CASSLSYEQYF
J gene: TRBJ1-2; D gene: TRBD1; clone size: once; V gene: TRBV11-3; CDR3 DNA: TGTGCCAGCAGTCTACCTAGACAGGGGGCTAACTATGGCTACACCTTC; CDR3 protein: CASSLPRQGANYGYTF
J gene: TRBJ2-3; D gene: NA; clone size: few; V gene: TRBV5-4; CDR3 DNA: TGTGCCAGCAGCCCCCCCAGGGGCGGGGCCCCAGATACGCAGTATTTT; CDR3 protein: CASSPPRGGAPDTQYF
J gene: TRBJ2-5; D gene: TRBD1; clone size: NA; V gene: TRBV2; CDR3 DNA: TGTGCCAGCAGACGGGACAGCAAAGAGACCCAGTACTTC; CDR3 protein: CASRRDSKETQYF
J gene: TRBJ1-1; D gene: NA; clone size: few; V gene: TRBV2; CDR3 DNA: TGTGCCAGCATACGGGGGGGAAGCACTGAAGCTTTCTTT; CDR3 protein: CASIRGGSTEAFF
J gene: TRBJ1-2; D gene: TRBD1; clone size: NA; V gene: TRBV30; CDR3 DNA: TGTGCCTGGAGTGTACAAGGGACAGGGAATGGCTACACCTTC; CDR3 protein: CAWSVQGTGNGYTF
J gene: TRBJ2-4; D gene: TRBD2; clone size: NA; V gene: TRBV10-3; CDR3 DNA: TGTGCCATCAGTGAGGCCGGGACTAGCGGGAGGAGGGCCAAAAACATTCAGTACTTC; CDR3 protein: CAISEAGTSGRRAKNIQYF
J gene: TRBJ2-5; D gene: TRBD1; clone size: few; V gene: TRBV6-6; CDR3 DNA: TGTGCCAGCTCCACCCCGGACAGGGGACTTCTGGCCCAGTACTTC; CDR3 protein: CASSTPDRGLLAQYF
J gene: TRBJ2-7; D gene: TRBD2; clone size: few; V gene: TRBV6-6; CDR3 DNA: TGTGCCAGCAGTTACTCGACTAGCGGGAGCTACGAGCAGTACTTC; CDR3 protein: CASSYSTSGSYEQYF